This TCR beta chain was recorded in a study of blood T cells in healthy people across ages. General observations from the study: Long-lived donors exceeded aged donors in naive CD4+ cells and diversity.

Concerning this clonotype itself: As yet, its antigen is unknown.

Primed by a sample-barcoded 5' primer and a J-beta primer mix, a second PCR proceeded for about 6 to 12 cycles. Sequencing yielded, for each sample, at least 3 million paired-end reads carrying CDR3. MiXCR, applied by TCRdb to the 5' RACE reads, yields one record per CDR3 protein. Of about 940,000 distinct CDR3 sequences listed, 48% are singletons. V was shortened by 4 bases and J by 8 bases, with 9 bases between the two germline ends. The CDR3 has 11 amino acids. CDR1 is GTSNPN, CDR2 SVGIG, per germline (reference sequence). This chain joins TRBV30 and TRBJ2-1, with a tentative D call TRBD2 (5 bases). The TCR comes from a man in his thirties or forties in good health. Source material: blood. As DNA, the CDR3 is TGTGCCTGGACGGTCGGGGATGAGCAGTTCTTC. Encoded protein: CAWTVGDEQFF.